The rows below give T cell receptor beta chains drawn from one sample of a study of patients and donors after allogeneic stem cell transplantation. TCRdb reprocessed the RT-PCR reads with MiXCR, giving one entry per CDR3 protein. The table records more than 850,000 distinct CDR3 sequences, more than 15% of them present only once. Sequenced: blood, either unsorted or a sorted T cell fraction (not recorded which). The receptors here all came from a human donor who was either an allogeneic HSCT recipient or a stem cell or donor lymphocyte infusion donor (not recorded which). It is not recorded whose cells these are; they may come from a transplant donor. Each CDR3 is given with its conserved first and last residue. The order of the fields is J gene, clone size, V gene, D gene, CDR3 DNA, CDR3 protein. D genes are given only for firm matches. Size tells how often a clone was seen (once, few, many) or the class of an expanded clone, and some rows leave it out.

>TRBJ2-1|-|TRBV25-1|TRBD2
TGTGCCAGCACAATAGCGGGAGGGCCCGGCAATGAGCAGTTCTTC
CASTIAGGPGNEQFF
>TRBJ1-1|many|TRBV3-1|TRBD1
TGTGCCAGCAGCCAAGATACGGGACAGTGGCTTAGGGCTTTCTTT
CASSQDTGQWLRAFF
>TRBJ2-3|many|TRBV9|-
TGTGCCAGCACCATTGACCGGGGCGGCCTCACAGATACGCAGTATTTT
CASTIDRGGLTDTQYF
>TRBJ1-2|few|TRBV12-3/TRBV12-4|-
TGTGCCAGCAGTTTGAGGTCGTCAGAAAAGGGCTACACCTTC
CASSLRSSEKGYTF
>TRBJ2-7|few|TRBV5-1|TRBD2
TGCGCCAGCAGCCTGGGACTAGCGGGTAGAGAGCAGTACTTC
CASSLGLAGREQYF
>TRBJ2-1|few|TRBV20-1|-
TGCAGTGCCCTGAGATGGTTCTCCTACAATGAGCAGTTCTTC
CSALRWFSYNEQFF
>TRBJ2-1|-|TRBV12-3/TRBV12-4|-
TGTGCCAGCAGTTTAGAGAAAAGGGTGAATGAGCAGTTCTTC
CASSLEKRVNEQFF
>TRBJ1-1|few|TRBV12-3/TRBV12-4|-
TGTGCCAGCAGTTTTCAAGGGGGGCGGGCTTTCTTT
CASSFQGGRAFF
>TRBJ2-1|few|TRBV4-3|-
TGCGCCAGCAGCCTCCTCCGGGCGGGTTCCGAGCAGTTCTTC
CASSLLRAGSEQFF
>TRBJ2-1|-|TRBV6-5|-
TGTGCCAGCAGTTACGGTCCTCCCAATGAGCAGTTCTTC
CASSYGPPNEQFF
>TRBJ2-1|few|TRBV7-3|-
TGTGCCAGCAGCCCGATTCCGTCCGCAGAGGGACCCAACTCCTACAATGAGCAGTTCTTC
CASSPIPSAEGPNSYNEQFF
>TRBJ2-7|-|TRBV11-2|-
TGTGCCAGCAGCTTAACAGGGCGGACTCGATCACCCCACGAGCAGTACTTC
CASSLTGRTRSPHEQYF
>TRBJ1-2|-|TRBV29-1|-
TGCAGCGTTGAAGGACGGCCCTATAACTATGGCTACACCTTC
CSVEGRPYNYGYTF
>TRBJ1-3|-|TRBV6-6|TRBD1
TGTGCCACAGCGACAGGGTCTGGAAACACCATATATTTT
CATATGSGNTIYF
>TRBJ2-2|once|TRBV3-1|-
TGTGCCAGCAGCCAAGAGCGGGAGCTGTTTTTT
CASSQERELFF
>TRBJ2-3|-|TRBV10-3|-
TGTGCCATCAGTGAGCCAGGGACGACAGATACGCAGTATTTT
CAISEPGTTDTQYF
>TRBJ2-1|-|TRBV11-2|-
TGTGCCAGCATCGGGACCGCAACTAGCTCCTACAATGAGCAGTTCTTC
CASIGTATSSYNEQFF
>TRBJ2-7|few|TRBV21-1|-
TGTGCCAGCAGCTCTTGGGACAGAAGTTACGAGCAGTACTTC
CASSSWDRSYEQYF
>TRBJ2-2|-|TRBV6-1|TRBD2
TGTGCCAGCACCGGGGGGGCTAGCGGGAGAGCGAACACCGGGGAGCTGTTTTTT
CASTGGASGRANTGELFF
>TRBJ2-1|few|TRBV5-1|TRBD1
TGCGCCAGCAGTTCTACGGGACAGTCTTACAATGAGCAGTTCTTC
CASSSTGQSYNEQFF
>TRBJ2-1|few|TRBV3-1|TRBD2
TGTGCCAGCAGCCAAGTGGGGGGACTCGGCGGGAGTAATAATGAGCAGTTCTTC
CASSQVGGLGGSNNEQFF
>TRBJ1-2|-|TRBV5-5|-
TGTGCCAGCAGCTTAAGTACAGGGTACGGCTACACCTTC
CASSLSTGYGYTF
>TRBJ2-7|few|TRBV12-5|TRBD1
TGTGCTAGTGGCCGGGCCGGGACAGGAAAATACGAGCAGTACTTC
CASGRAGTGKYEQYF
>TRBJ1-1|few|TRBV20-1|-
TGCAGTGCTACCGGGACGGCCATGAACACTGAAGCTTTCTTT
CSATGTAMNTEAFF